This T cell receptor beta chain was documented in a study of blood T cells in healthy people across ages. Looking at the study overall: Template switching retrieved approximately one barcoded beta molecule for each two T cells.

A J-beta primer mix and a sample-barcoded 5' primer were used in a second PCR of about 7 to 11 cycles. Each cDNA molecule was tagged by a template-switch adaptor that had 12 random nucleotides. From the 5' RACE reads, TCRdb called clonotypes with MiXCR, one entry per CDR3 protein. Of just under 900,000 distinct CDR3 sequences in the sample, about 30% were seen once. The germline V gene has CDR1 DFQATT and CDR2 SNEGSKA (reference sequence). The CDR3 sequence is 15 residues long. V dropped 4 bases and J dropped 5; count of bases not matched to a gene: 11. The sample, about 9.2 milliliters of peripheral blood, was drawn from each donor. In each sample, at least 6.5 million PBMCs were isolated.

The gene calls are TRBV20-1 and TRBJ2-5; 9 bases line up with TRBD2. The sequence came from a woman of 80 years or more in good health. Specimen: blood. The CDR3 region is CSAMPFAGGPETQYF. In DNA form, the CDR3 reads TGCAGTGCTATGCCCTTTGCGGGGGGGCCGGAGACCCAGTACTTC.